Below, one TCR beta chain is given with its context. Its antigen is as yet unknown. The authors made TCR beta cDNA from 450 to 600 ng total RNA with a constant-region primer. What produced the TCR beta libraries was three nested multiplex PCR rounds using slightly modified ARM-PCR. Two initial PCR rounds of roughly 10 cycles each paired TRBV1-TRBV30 forward primers with a C-beta reverse primer. TCRdb redid the calling of the multiplex PCR reads with MiXCR, one entry per CDR3 protein. Seen here are under 130,000 distinct CDR3 sequences, roughly 80% observed once, and the top ten hold approximately 18%. Without any cell sorting, about 18-30 mg of bulk tissue yielded co-extracted RNA and DNA. CDR1 SGHNT and CDR2 YYREEE come from the germline V gene (reference sequence). The V end was cut by 6 bases, the J end by 4 bases, with 13 bases between. The CDR3 is 13 amino acids. The data stem from a study of tumor-infiltrating lymphocytes in primary liver carcinoma. On the study more broadly: Ranging in age from 30 to 69 years, the patients were men and women.

Overall study findings and caveats: Blood had a significantly lower top-250-clone fraction than tumors did (p = 0.039). Just about 7.5-25% of leading clones were found in every one of five regions. Lower overlap was observed for tumor-adjacent and tumor-blood pairs relative to tumor region pairs.

This sequence was found in a man aged 40-49 years with primary liver carcinoma and hepatitis B virus infection. Specimen: liver tumor tissue from sampling region 3. Regarding subset: tumor region T3, left-lateral pole. The chain couples TRBV5-4 to TRBJ2-5, with D possibly matching TRBD2 (6 bases). CDR3 protein: CASTPTSVETQYF. CDR3 bases: TGTGCCAGCACCCCGACTAGTGTAGAGACCCAGTACTTC.